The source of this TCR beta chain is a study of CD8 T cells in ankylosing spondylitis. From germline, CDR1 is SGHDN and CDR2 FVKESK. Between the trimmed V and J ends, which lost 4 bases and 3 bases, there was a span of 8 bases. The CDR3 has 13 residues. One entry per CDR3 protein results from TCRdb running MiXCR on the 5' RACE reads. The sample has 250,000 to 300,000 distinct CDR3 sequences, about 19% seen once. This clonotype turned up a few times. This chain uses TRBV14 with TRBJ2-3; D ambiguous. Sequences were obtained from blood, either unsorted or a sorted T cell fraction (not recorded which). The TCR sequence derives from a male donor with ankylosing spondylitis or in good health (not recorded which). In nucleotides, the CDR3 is TGTGCCAGCAGCCCCGGCTGGACAGATACGCAGTATTTT. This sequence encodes CASSPGWTDTQYF.